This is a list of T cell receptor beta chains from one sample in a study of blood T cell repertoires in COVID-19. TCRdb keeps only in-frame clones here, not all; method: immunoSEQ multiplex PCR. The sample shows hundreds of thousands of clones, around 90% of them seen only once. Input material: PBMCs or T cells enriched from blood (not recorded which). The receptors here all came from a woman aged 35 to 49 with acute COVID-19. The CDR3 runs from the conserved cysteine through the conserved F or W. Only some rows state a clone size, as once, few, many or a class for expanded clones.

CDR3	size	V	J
CASSGTGDTEAFF	few	TRBV3-1/TRBV3-2	TRBJ1-1
CASSQSGTGLEQYF	-	TRBV4-1	TRBJ2-7
CASSWEDRGAGYTF	few	TRBV5-1	TRBJ1-2
CASSTQSGAGNTIYF	-	TRBV19	TRBJ1-3
CASSTGQHPGEQYF	-	TRBV9	TRBJ2-7
CASSAQGAHTNEQFF	-	TRBV9	TRBJ2-1
CASSQYPGYEQYF	-	TRBV23-1	TRBJ2-7
CASSPSGATDTQYF	-	TRBV3-1/TRBV3-2	TRBJ2-3
CASSLYRGDRNQPQHF	-	TRBV27	TRBJ1-5
CAWSVRGNTIYF	-	TRBV30	TRBJ1-3
CASSHRLGQGTEAFF	-	TRBV14	TRBJ1-1
CASSLVGTGDTEAFF	-	TRBV5-1	TRBJ1-1
CASSLRGAPDTQYF	-	TRBV14	TRBJ2-3
CASSHQGYEQYF	-	TRBV2	TRBJ2-7
CASSKGVPYEQYF	-	TRBV11-2	TRBJ2-7
CASSTGGATNEKLFF	-	TRBV5-4	TRBJ1-4
CASSLVGGTQETQYF	-	TRBV5-4	TRBJ2-5
CASSYKGSSGNTIYF	-	TRBV6-5	TRBJ1-3
CASSLGQQDTQYF	-	TRBV12-3/TRBV12-4	TRBJ2-3
CASRDRGQETQYF	-	TRBV6-5	TRBJ2-5
CATSDPRDRDRKTQYF	-	TRBV24-1	TRBJ2-5
CASRGPTGGDKNIQYF	-	TRBV2	TRBJ2-4
CASSQDRGTQYF	-	TRBV3-1/TRBV3-2	TRBJ2-5
CASSLGDSQETQYF	once	TRBV5-1	TRBJ2-5
CAWSVLNTEAFF	-	TRBV30	TRBJ1-1
CASSLEQGAGGYTF	-	TRBV5-1	TRBJ1-2
CASTRGGTVSEAFF	-	TRBV6-5	TRBJ1-1
CATSVVRGPRSYNEQFF	-	TRBV24-1	TRBJ2-1
CASSPLIYDYGYTF	-	TRBV11-2	TRBJ1-2
CASSPGYDEAFF	-	TRBV7-9	TRBJ1-1
CAWSPGGRGEKLFF	-	TRBV30	TRBJ1-4
CASSPRHSGGLTGELFF	-	TRBV11-3	TRBJ2-2
CASGGGAWETQYF	-	TRBV10-2	TRBJ2-5
CASSLRTGYGYTF	-	TRBV12-3/TRBV12-4	TRBJ1-2
CAWKPRGPGNQPQHF	-	TRBV30	TRBJ1-5
CASRRQEVNTEAFF	-	TRBV6-5	TRBJ1-1
CASSQNRGIGTEAFF	-	TRBV14	TRBJ1-1
CSARSGRGYTF	-	TRBV20-1	TRBJ1-2
CSASRARDEKLFF	-	TRBV20-1	TRBJ1-4
CASSVQGAVGTDTQYF	-	TRBV2	TRBJ2-3
CAWSRTGPGADTQYF	once	TRBV30	TRBJ2-3
CASSEWDRGNIQYF	-	TRBV25-1	TRBJ2-4
CASSLIAGGAKGGGYTF	-	TRBV5-1	TRBJ1-2
CASSLFEETQYF	-	TRBV3-1/TRBV3-2	TRBJ2-5
CASRLGRQGGSRNGYTF	once	TRBV12-2	TRBJ1-2
CSVEGAWTEAFF	-	TRBV29-1	TRBJ1-1
CASSVVNGKQFF	few	TRBV9	TRBJ2-1
CASSLSLLAGYNEQFF	-	TRBV5-1	TRBJ2-1
CAWKGRDEQYF	-	TRBV30	TRBJ2-7
CASSEDLPGLAGSYNEQFF	-	TRBV2	TRBJ2-1
CASSEGRNYGYTF	-	TRBV2	TRBJ1-2
CASSEVSFGNTIYF	few	TRBV10-2	TRBJ1-3
CASSRHSRQETQYF	-	TRBV3-1/TRBV3-2	TRBJ2-5
CASSYASREAFF	-	TRBV5-4	TRBJ1-1
CAISGGGTHLYNEQFF	-	TRBV10-3	TRBJ2-1
CASSTVKGSKRQPQHF	-	TRBV19	TRBJ1-5
CASSLPGTGPSPLHF	few	TRBV5-4	TRBJ1-6
CASSLGGGPTNEKLFF	-	TRBV7-9	TRBJ1-4